This TCR beta chain is drawn from a study of post-analysis software for immune sequencing data. The wider study: Relapsing-remitting, secondary progressive and progressive-relapsing courses of multiple sclerosis were included. General study results and limits: With TRBV5-6, TRBV5-1 and TRBV20-1 included, about five TRBV segments were more frequent in patients than in controls. Compared with controls, patients showed significantly lower normalized Chao1 diversity.

This clonotype was detected only once. Antigen specificity is unknown. Unique molecular identifiers were carried by the TCR beta cDNA libraries. Input of roughly 0.9 to 11 million T cells yielded 550,000 or so cDNA molecules. From the PCR reads, TCRdb called clonotypes with MiXCR, one entry per CDR3 protein. The data show a few hundred thousand distinct CDR3 sequences, less than 40% seen once. V lost 8 bases, J lost 5 bases, and 16 bases lay in between. This CDR3 has 15 residues. The chain is built from TRBV12-3 or TRBV12-4 and TRBJ1-6; D not certain. The sequenced sample was blood. This receptor was obtained from a girl younger than 18 with multiple sclerosis. The CDR3 protein is CASGDRGLNNSPLHF. In nucleotides, the CDR3 is TGTGCCAGCGGCGACCGGGGTCTGAATAATTCACCCCTCCACTTT.